A selection of T cell receptor beta chains follows, all from one sample in a study of a mutant IDH1 vaccine in newly diagnosed glioma. Measured with immunoSEQ multiplex PCR; TCRdb has only the in-frame clones, and not every one. This table has under 150,000 clones, about nine tenths appearing once. The antigens of these receptors remain unknown. The specimen comprised PBMCs, sampled from a glioma patient whose treatment included an IDH1 peptide vaccine. These receptors originate from a woman between 45 and 65 years old with glioma. Both conserved end residues are part of each CDR3. The D gene is left open where the match is weak. Rows give clone size only sometimes, using once, few, many, or a class for an expanded clone.

CDR3 protein: CASSYRDSWGGEQFF; CDR3 DNA: TGTGCCAGCAGTTATCGGGACTCCTGGGGGGGTGAGCAGTTCTTC; clone size: once; V gene: TRBV28; J gene: TRBJ2-1; D gene: TRBD2
CDR3 protein: CASNPQGITEAFF; CDR3 DNA: TGTGCCTCCAACCCGCAGGGTATCACTGAAGCTTTCTTT; clone size: .; V gene: TRBV2; J gene: TRBJ1-1; D gene: .
CDR3 protein: CASSQREYNEAFF; CDR3 DNA: TGCGCCAGCAGCCAACGTGAGTATAATGAAGCTTTCTTT; clone size: .; V gene: TRBV4-1; J gene: TRBJ1-1; D gene: .
CDR3 protein: CASSHATSGGTYEQYF; CDR3 DNA: TGCGCCAGCAGCCACGCTACTAGCGGGGGTACCTACGAGCAGTACTTC; clone size: .; V gene: TRBV4-1; J gene: TRBJ2-7; D gene: TRBD2
CDR3 protein: CASSYPGQPQHF; CDR3 DNA: TGTGCCAGCAGTTACCCGGGTCAGCCCCAGCATTTT; clone size: .; V gene: TRBV6-5; J gene: TRBJ1-5; D gene: .
CDR3 protein: CASSLAGELFF; CDR3 DNA: TGTGCCAGCAGCCTTGCCGGGGAGCTGTTTTTT; clone size: .; V gene: TRBV28; J gene: TRBJ2-2; D gene: .
CDR3 protein: CASSVLAGTSFDTQYF; CDR3 DNA: TGTGCCAGCAGCGTATTGGCAGGGACTAGCTTTGATACGCAGTATTTT; clone size: .; V gene: TRBV9; J gene: TRBJ2-3; D gene: TRBD2
CDR3 protein: CASSRRTGTGETQYF; CDR3 DNA: TGTGCCAGCAGCCGTCGAACAGGGACCGGAGAGACCCAGTACTTC; clone size: .; V gene: TRBV14; J gene: TRBJ2-5; D gene: .
CDR3 protein: CAISEGQGWYGYTF; CDR3 DNA: TGTGCCATCAGCGAAGGACAGGGATGGTATGGCTACACCTTC; clone size: .; V gene: TRBV10-3; J gene: TRBJ1-2; D gene: TRBD1
CDR3 protein: CASSPPLAGGQNEQFF; CDR3 DNA: TGTGCCAGCTCACCACCCCTAGCGGGAGGGCAAAATGAGCAGTTCTTC; clone size: .; V gene: TRBV18; J gene: TRBJ2-1; D gene: TRBD2
CDR3 protein: CASSPLAGERMPEQFF; CDR3 DNA: TGTGCCAGCAGTCCACTAGCGGGAGAACGTATGCCTGAGCAGTTCTTC; clone size: .; V gene: TRBV27; J gene: TRBJ2-1; D gene: TRBD2
CDR3 protein: CASSYGENQPQHF; CDR3 DNA: TGTGCCAGCAGTTATGGGGAAAATCAGCCCCAGCATTTT; clone size: .; V gene: TRBV6-5; J gene: TRBJ1-5; D gene: .
CDR3 protein: CASSQDRAGTNYGYTF; CDR3 DNA: TGTGCCAGCAGTCAGGACAGGGCCGGTACTAACTATGGCTACACCTTC; clone size: .; V gene: TRBV6-6; J gene: TRBJ1-2; D gene: TRBD1
CDR3 protein: CASRPSSGRKDTQYF; CDR3 DNA: TGTGCCAGCAGACCGTCTAGCGGGAGAAAAGATACGCAGTATTTT; clone size: once; V gene: TRBV13; J gene: TRBJ2-3; D gene: TRBD2
CDR3 protein: CASSPYSSGSYEQYF; CDR3 DNA: TGTGCCAGCTCACCCTACTCTAGCGGGTCCTACGAGCAGTACTTC; clone size: .; V gene: TRBV18; J gene: TRBJ2-7; D gene: TRBD2
CDR3 protein: CASSSRLGDEQYF; CDR3 DNA: TGTGCTAGCAGCTCCCGCCTAGGGGATGAGCAGTACTTC; clone size: .; V gene: TRBV7-7; J gene: TRBJ2-7; D gene: .
CDR3 protein: CASSSRSPSGRKGQFF; CDR3 DNA: TGTGCCAGCAGTTCTCGCTCCCCTAGCGGGAGGAAGGGGCAGTTCTTC; clone size: .; V gene: TRBV6-5; J gene: TRBJ2-1; D gene: TRBD2
CDR3 protein: CASSLQGWTNEKLFF; CDR3 DNA: TGTGCCAGCAGTCTACAGGGTTGGACTAATGAAAAACTGTTTTTT; clone size: .; V gene: TRBV6-5; J gene: TRBJ1-4; D gene: .